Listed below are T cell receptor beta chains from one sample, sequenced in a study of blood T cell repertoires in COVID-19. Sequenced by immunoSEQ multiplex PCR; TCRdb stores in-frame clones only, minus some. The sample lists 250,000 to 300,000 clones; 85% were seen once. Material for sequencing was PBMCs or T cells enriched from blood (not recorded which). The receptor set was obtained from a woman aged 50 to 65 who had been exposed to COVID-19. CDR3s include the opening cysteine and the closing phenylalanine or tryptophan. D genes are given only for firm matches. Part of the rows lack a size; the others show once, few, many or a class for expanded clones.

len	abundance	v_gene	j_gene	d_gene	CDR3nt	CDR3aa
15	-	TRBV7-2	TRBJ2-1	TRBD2	TGTGCCAGCAGTTATAGCGGGGGGGCCTACAATGAGCAGTTCTTC	CASSYSGGAYNEQFF
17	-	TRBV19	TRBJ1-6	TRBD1	TGTGCCAGTAGTATAAATCCCGGGACAGGGTTGATTTCACCCCTCCACTTT	CASSINPGTGLISPLHF
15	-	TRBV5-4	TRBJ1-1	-	TGTGCCAGCAGCGCAAAAGGAGGTGGGAACACTGAAGCTTTCTTT	CASSAKGGGNTEAFF
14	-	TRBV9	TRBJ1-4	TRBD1	TGTGCCAGCAGCGTAGGACAGGGGGGTGAAAAACTGTTTTTT	CASSVGQGGEKLFF
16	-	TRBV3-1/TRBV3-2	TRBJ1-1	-	TGTGCCAGCAGCCAAGTCGGACCTAGCGGGAACACTGAAGCTTTCTTT	CASSQVGPSGNTEAFF
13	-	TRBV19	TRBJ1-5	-	TGTGCCAGTCAGACAGCGCCTCTTCAGCCCCAGCATTTT	CASQTAPLQPQHF
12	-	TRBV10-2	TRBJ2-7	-	TGCGCCAGCAGTGAGTTTCTTAGCGAGCAGTACTTC	CASSEFLSEQYF
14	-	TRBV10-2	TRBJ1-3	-	TGCGCCAGCGGCGGTGGAGGCTCTGGAAACACCATATATTTT	CASGGGGSGNTIYF
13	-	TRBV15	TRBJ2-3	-	TGTGCCTCGCGACAGCTATCCACAGATACGCAGTATTTT	CASRQLSTDTQYF
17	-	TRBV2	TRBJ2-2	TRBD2	TGTGCCAGCAGTGAACCCAGCGGGGGGGCGAGGACCGGGGAGCTGTTTTTT	CASSEPSGGARTGELFF
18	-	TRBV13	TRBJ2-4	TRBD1	TGTGCCAGCAGGGGGGGACAGGGGTTTGCATCGGCCAAAAACATTCAGTACTTC	CASRGGQGFASAKNIQYF
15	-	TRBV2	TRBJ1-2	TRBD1	TGTGCCAGCAGTCTCACGGGACAGGGTCTAATGTCCTACACCTTC	CASSLTGQGLMSYTF
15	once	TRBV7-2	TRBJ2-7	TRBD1	TGTGCCAGCAGCCCGTGGGGACAGAGCTCCTACGAGCAGTACTTC	CASSPWGQSSYEQYF
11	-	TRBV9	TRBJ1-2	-	TGTGCCAGCAGCGCAAACTATGGCTACACCTTC	CASSANYGYTF
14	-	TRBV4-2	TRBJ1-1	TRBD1	TGTGCCAGCAGCCAAGGAAGGGGGCAAGGAGATGCTTTCTTT	CASSQGRGQGDAFF
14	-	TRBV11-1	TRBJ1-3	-	TGTGCCGCCGGGGGGGATTCCTCTGGAAACACCATATATTTT	CAAGGDSSGNTIYF
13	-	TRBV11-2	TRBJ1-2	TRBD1	TGTGCCAGCAGCCAGGGGGGAATCTATGGCTACACCTTC	CASSQGGIYGYTF
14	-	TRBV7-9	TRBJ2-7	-	TGTGCCAGCAGCCGGGACTTCCAAACATACGAGCAGTACTTC	CASSRDFQTYEQYF
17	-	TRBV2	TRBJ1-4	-	TGTGCCAGCAGCCCGGCGGGGCGGCTGGCAACTAATGAAAAACTGTTTTTT	CASSPAGRLATNEKLFF
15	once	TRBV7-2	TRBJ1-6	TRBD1	TGTGCCAGCAGCTTAGTAACAGGGGAGAATTCACCCCTCCACTTT	CASSLVTGENSPLHF
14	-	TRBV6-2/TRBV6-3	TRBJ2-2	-	TGTGCCAGCAGTTACCCCTCGTTGACCGGGGAGCTGTTTTTT	CASSYPSLTGELFF
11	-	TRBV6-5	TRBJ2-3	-	TGTGCCAGTCTGCGGGCAGATACGCAGTATTTT	CASLRADTQYF
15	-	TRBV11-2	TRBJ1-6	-	TGTGCCAGCAGCTCGTACCTCGGGGGAGCTTCACCCCTCCACTTT	CASSSYLGGASPLHF
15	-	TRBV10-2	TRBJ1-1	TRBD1	TGCGCCAGCAGTGATAGAGGACAGGGGGAGACTGAAGCTTTCTTT	CASSDRGQGETEAFF
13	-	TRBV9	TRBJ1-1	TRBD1	TGTGCCAGCAGCCTCACAGGGGGCACTGAAGCTTTCTTT	CASSLTGGTEAFF
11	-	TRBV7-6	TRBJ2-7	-	TGTGCCAGCAGCTCGGACAGAGGGCAGTACTTC	CASSSDRGQYF
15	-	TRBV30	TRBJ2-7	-	TGTGCCTGGAGTCCCCGGGGGGCTGGTAACTACGAGCAGTACTTC	CAWSPRGAGNYEQYF
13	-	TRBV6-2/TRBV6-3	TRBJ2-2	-	TGTGCCAGCAGTTCGTCCCGGGCCGGGGAGCTGTTTTTT	CASSSSRAGELFF
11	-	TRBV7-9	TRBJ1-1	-	TGTGCCAGCAGGGGGGGACCTCAAGCTTTCTTT	CASRGGPQAFF
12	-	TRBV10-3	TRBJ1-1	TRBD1	TGTGCCATCAGCCCCGGACAGGGGGAAGCTTTCTTT	CAISPGQGEAFF
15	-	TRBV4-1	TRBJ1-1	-	TGCGCCAGCCGGGCGGGGGGCAGAAAAGACACTGAAGCTTTCTTT	CASRAGGRKDTEAFF
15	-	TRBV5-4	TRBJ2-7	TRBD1	TGTGCCAGCAGCGGGGACAGGGGGCTACCCTACGAGCAGTACTTC	CASSGDRGLPYEQYF
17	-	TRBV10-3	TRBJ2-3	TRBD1	TGTGCCATCAGTGATTTTGGGAGACAGGGGGCGCGAGATACGCAGTATTTT	CAISDFGRQGARDTQYF
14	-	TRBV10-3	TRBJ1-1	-	TGTGCCATCAACGAGTACAGGGAAGCGACTGAAGCTTTCTTT	CAINEYREATEAFF
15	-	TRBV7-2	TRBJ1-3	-	TGTGCCAGCAGCTTAGGAGTCGACGGGAGGAACACCATATATTTT	CASSLGVDGRNTIYF
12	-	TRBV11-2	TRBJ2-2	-	TGTGCCAGCAGCTCCAGGGGCGAGGAGCTGTTTTTT	CASSSRGEELFF
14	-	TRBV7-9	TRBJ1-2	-	TGTGCCAGCAGCTTACCGGGACAAGGCTATGGCTACACCTTC	CASSLPGQGYGYTF
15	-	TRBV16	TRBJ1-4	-	TGTGCCAGCAGCTATCAGGCGGGCAATAATGAAAAACTGTTTTTT	CASSYQAGNNEKLFF
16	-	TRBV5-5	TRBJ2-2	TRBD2	TGTGCCAGCAGTTTCGGACTAGTTCCTAACACCGGGGAGCTGTTTTTT	CASSFGLVPNTGELFF
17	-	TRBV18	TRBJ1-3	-	TGTGCCAGCTCACCTAAGATAGTTGCCGGCTCTGGAAACACCATATATTTT	CASSPKIVAGSGNTIYF
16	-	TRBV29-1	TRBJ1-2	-	TGCAGCGTTGATGGTTCAGGGGATGGAGGTCCTTATGGCTACACCTTC	CSVDGSGDGGPYGYTF
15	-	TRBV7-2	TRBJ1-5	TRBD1	TGTGCCAGCAGCTTAACAGGACAGGGTGTTCAGCCCCAGCATTTT	CASSLTGQGVQPQHF
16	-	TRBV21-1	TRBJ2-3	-	TGTGCCAGCAGCAAAGTGGACTACTACCACACAGATACGCAGTATTTT	CASSKVDYYHTDTQYF
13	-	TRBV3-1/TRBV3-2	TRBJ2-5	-	TGTGCCAGCAGGGGAGAATACCAAGAGACCCAGTACTTC	CASRGEYQETQYF
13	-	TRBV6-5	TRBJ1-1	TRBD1	TGTGCCAGCGGGGGACAGGGCATCACTGAAGCTTTCTTT	CASGGQGITEAFF
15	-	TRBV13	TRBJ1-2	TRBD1	TGTGCCAGCAGCCCTGGACAGGGGGGGACCTATGGCTACACCTTC	CASSPGQGGTYGYTF
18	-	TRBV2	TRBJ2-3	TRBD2	TGTGCCAGCAGTGATGCGGCGGGGCTAGCGGGGAGCACAGATACGCAGTATTTT	CASSDAAGLAGSTDTQYF
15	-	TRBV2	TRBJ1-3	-	TGTGCCAGCAGTGAAGCGTGGGCCTCTGGAAACACCATATATTTT	CASSEAWASGNTIYF
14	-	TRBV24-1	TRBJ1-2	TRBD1	TGTGCCACCAGTCCAGGACAGGTAAACTATGGCTACACCTTC	CATSPGQVNYGYTF